This TCR beta chain was observed in a study of blood T cells in healthy people across ages. Study-wide results and limits: Per million T cells, TCR beta diversity dropped roughly linearly as age increased. Correlation between TCR beta diversity and naive T cell percentage was strong.

Between the trimmed V and J ends, which lost 3 bases and 10 bases, there was a span of 16 bases. Germline V gene data show CDR1 as SGHTA and CDR2 as FQGNSA. This CDR3 comprises 15 residues. A second PCR, run for about 6 to 11 cycles, used a sample-barcoded 5' primer plus a J-beta primer mix. Every single cDNA molecule received a tag from a template-switch adaptor with 12 random nucleotides. TCRdb reprocessed the 5' RACE reads via MiXCR and lists one record per CDR3 protein. Of about a million distinct CDR3 sequences listed, approximately 50% are singletons. As regards this clonotype: Antigen specificity is unknown.

J is TRBJ1-6 and V is TRBV7-2; D is perhaps TRBD1 (6 bases). The TCR comes from a woman aged 55-70 years in good health. The sequencing input was blood. CDR3 amino acids: CASSFPGHGTSPLHF. The CDR3 nucleotides are TGTGCCAGCAGCTTTCCGGGACATGGCACCTCACCCCTCCACTTT.